This T cell receptor (beta chain) appears in the sequencing data of a study of T cell changes during pregnancy in multiple sclerosis. The repertoire was sequenced with immunoSEQ multiplex PCR; TCRdb's copy has only in-frame clones and lacks some. The sample records about 79,000 clones, around 90% being singletons. The germline gives CDR1 SGHNT, CDR2 YYREEE (reference sequence). The CDR3 extends over 15 amino acids. J gave up 4 bases and V 4 bases, and 8 bases lay outside the gene matches. The source was CD4+ T cells from peripheral blood mononuclear cells, collected in the second trimester of pregnancy. The receptor's source is a female donor with multiple sclerosis, enrolled in a pregnancy study. This sequence joins TRBV5-4 and TRBJ2-5; 9 nucleotides align to TRBD2. In nucleotides, the CDR3 is TGTGCCAGCAGCGGCACGGGACTAGCAGGAGAGACCCAGTACTTC. It encodes CASSGTGLAGETQYF.